This T cell receptor beta chain appears in the sequencing data of a study of blood T cell repertoires in COVID-19. The method was immunoSEQ multiplex PCR; TCRdb's version includes in-frame clones alone and lacks a portion of them. The data hold 150,000 to 200,000 clones, with more than 75% observed a single time. The V end was cut by 5 bases, the J end by 6 bases, with 13 bases between. Per the germline V gene, CDR1 is MNHEY and CDR2 is SMNVEV (reference sequence). This CDR3 is built from 13 residues. The rearrangement links TRBV27 to TRBJ1-1; D is possibly TRBD1 (5 bases). Sequenced material: peripheral blood. The sequence was obtained from a human donor in a cohort sampled during active COVID-19. CDR3 region: CASSPWGGAEAFF. CDR3 DNA sequence: TGTGCCAGCAGTCCATGGGGGGGGGCTGAAGCTTTCTTT.